The clone carrying this T cell receptor beta chain has a single count. The antigen remains unidentified. This sample is part of a study of T cell responses to AZD1222 COVID-19 vaccine. Unmatched junction bases numbered 5, after V lost 6 bases and J lost 1 base. The V gene's germline CDR1 is MNHEY and CDR2 SVGAGI. CDR3 length: 14 residues. General study results and limits: Clonal diversity was possibly underestimated, and white British individuals and females predominated among donors.

TCRdb keeps only in-frame clones here, not all; method: immunoSEQ multiplex PCR. The sample yields about 150,000 clones, 80% to 90% seen once. Specimen: peripheral blood, collected after recovery from COVID-19. The rearrangement uses TRBV6-5 and TRBJ1-1, with TRBD1 matching 7 bases. The clonotype originates from an adult who had recovered from COVID-19. The CDR3 protein is CASRTRQGNTEAFF. The CDR3 DNA follows: TGTGCCAGCAGGACCAGACAGGGGAACACTGAAGCTTTCTTT.